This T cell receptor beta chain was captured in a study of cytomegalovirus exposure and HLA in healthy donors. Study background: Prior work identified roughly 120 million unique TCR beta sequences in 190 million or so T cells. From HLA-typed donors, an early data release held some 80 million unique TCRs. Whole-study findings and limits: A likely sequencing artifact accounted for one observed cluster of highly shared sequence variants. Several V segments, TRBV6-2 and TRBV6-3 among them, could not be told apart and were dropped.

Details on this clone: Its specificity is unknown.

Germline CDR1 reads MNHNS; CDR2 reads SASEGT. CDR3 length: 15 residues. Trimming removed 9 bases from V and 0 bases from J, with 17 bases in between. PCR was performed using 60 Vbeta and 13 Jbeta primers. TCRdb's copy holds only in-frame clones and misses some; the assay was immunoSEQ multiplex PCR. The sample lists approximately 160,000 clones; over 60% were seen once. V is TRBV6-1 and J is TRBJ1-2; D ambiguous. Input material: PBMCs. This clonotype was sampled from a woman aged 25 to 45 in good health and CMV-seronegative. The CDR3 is CASHLRYGANYGYTF. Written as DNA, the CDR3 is TGTGCCAGTCACCTCCGCTACGGAGCTAACTATGGCTACACCTTC.